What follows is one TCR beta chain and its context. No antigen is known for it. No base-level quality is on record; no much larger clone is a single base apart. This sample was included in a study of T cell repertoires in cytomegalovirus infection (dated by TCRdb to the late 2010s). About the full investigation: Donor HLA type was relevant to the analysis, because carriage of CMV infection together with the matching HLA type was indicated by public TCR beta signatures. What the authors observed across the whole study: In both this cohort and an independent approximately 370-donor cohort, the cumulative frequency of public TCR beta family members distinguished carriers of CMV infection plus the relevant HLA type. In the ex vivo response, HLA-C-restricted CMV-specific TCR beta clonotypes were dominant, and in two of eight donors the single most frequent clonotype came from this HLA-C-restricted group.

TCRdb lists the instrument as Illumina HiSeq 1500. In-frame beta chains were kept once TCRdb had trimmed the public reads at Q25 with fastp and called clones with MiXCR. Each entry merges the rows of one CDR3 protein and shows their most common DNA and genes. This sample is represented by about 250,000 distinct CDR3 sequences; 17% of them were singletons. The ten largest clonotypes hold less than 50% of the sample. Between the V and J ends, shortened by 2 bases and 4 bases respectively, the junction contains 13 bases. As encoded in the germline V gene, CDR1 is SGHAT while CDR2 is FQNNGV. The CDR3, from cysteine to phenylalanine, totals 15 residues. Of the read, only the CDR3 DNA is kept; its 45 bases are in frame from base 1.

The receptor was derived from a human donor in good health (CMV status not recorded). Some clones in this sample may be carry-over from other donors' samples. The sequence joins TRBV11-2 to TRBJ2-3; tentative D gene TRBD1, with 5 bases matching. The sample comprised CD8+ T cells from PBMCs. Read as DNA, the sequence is TGTGCCAGCAGCTTAACGTCAGGGTTGTCAGATACGCAGTATTTT. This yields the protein CASSLTSGLSDTQYF.